Listed here are 29 T cell receptor beta chains from one sample, sequenced in a study of post-analysis software for immune sequencing data. Findings and limits, study-wide: Included in a set of about 5 TRBV segments more frequent in patients than controls were TRBV5-6, TRBV5-1 and TRBV20-1.

The library was made from cDNA and included unique molecular identifiers. MiXCR, run by TCRdb on the PCR reads, gives a single entry per CDR3 protein. Here the sample spans 400,000 to 500,000 distinct CDR3 sequences, approximately 37% being singletons. These receptors' targets are unknown. Material: blood. These receptors were obtained from a girl aged 2 to 9 with multiple sclerosis.

This chain connects TRBV29-1 to TRBJ1-1; no definite D call. The V end was cut by 5 bases, the J end by 4 bases, with 14 bases between. Per germline, CDR1 SQVTM and CDR2 ANQGSEA. The CDR3 length is 13 residues. CDR3 sequence reads: CSVNGREVTEAFF. The CDR3 DNA reads as TGCAGCGTTAATGGAAGGGAAGTCACTGAAGCTTTCTTT. Using reference TRBV29-1 and TRBJ1-1 for the parts outside the CDR3, the full variable domain is SAVISQKPSRDICQRGTSLTIQCQVDSQVTMMFWYRQQPGQSLTLIATANQGSEATYESGFVIDKFPISRPNLTFSTLTVSNMSPEDSSIYLCSVNGREVTEAFFGQGTRLTVV.

This clonotype occurred a few times. The chain recombines TRBV29-1 with TRBJ2-1; no clear D gene. This CDR3 is built from 12 residues. Trimming took 7 bases from V and 7 from J, leaving 14 bases between them. The germline gives CDR1 SQVTM, CDR2 ANQGSEA. CDR3 region: CSARARPNEQFF. CDR3 coding DNA: TGCAGCGCCCGCGCACGACCTAATGAGCAGTTCTTC.

The rearrangement joins TRBV11-2 to TRBJ2-7; TRBD1 aligns across 11 bases. CDR3 length equals 15 residues. V shed 4 bases, J shed 2 bases, and the junction held 4 bases outside the gene matches. Germline CDR1 reads SGHAT; CDR2 reads FQNNGV. The CDR3 loop is CASSSGTGGTYEQYF. CDR3 DNA sequence: TGTGCCAGCAGCTCCGGGACAGGGGGTACCTACGAGCAGTACTTC.

This clonotype turned up a few times. The genes are TRBV20-1 and TRBJ2-3; 7 nucleotides line up with TRBD1. With V trimmed by 7 bases and J by 2 bases, 9 bases remained unmatched. The CDR3 consists of 14 residues. The germline V gene has CDR1 DFQATT and CDR2 SNEGSKA (reference sequence). CDR3 in amino acids: CSERDSPFTDTQYF. The CDR3 coding sequence is TGCAGTGAACGGGACAGCCCTTTCACAGATACGCAGTATTTT.

This chain uses TRBV4-1 with TRBJ2-2; 7 bases align to TRBD1. The V segment lost 4 bases and the J segment 2 bases; nucleotides outside the gene matches: 7. The germline CDR1 and CDR2 sequences are MGHRA and YSYEKL. CDR3 length: 16 amino acids. CDR3 loop: CASSPTGALNTGELFF. CDR3 DNA: TGCGCCAGCAGCCCCACAGGGGCCCTTAACACCGGGGAGCTGTTTTTT.

V and J are TRBV28 and TRBJ1-2; D is unresolved. This CDR3 spans 13 amino acids. V was cut by 5 bases and J by 4 bases, with 11 bases left in between. CDR1 and CDR2 from the germline V gene are MDHEN and SYDVKM. The CDR3 DNA reads as TGTGCCAGCAGTGATACTACACTCTATGGCTACACCTTC. Residues: CASSDTTLYGYTF.

This clonotype was seen a few times. This CDR3 is CASSARGYGANVLTF. The CDR3 DNA follows: TGTGCCAGCAGTGCCAGGGGGTATGGGGCCAACGTCCTGACTTTC. This chain links TRBV12-3 or TRBV12-4 with TRBJ2-6, with 7 nucleotides matching TRBD1. The V and J ends lost 5 bases and 3 bases, in that order; junction bases with no gene match: 4. The CDR3 runs 15 residues.

This sequence joins TRBV4-1 and TRBJ1-6; unclear D gene. Trimming removed 1 base at V and 8 bases at J, with 6 bases between. Germline assignment: CDR1 MGHRA and CDR2 YSYEKL. The CDR3 loop spans 13 amino acids. The CDR3 nucleotides are TGCGCCAGCAGCCAAGGGGAGGATTCACCCCTCCACTTT. It codes for CASSQGEDSPLHF.

The chain couples TRBV20-1 to TRBJ2-1; TRBD2 matches at 10 bases. The CDR3 loop spans 15 amino acids. V was clipped by 0 bases and J by 7 bases; unmatched bases: 6. Germline values: CDR1 DFQATT, CDR2 SNEGSKA (reference sequence). The CDR3 nucleotides read TGCAGTGCTAGAGAGAGCGGGGGGGCCAGTAATGAGCAGTTCTTC. It translates to CSARESGGASNEQFF.

The chain's CDR3 is CSVGFASGPQETQFF. DNA of the CDR3: TGCAGCGTTGGATTTGCTAGCGGCCCCCAAGAGACCCAGTTCTTC. This chain connects TRBV29-1 to TRBJ2-5, with 7 bases lining up with TRBD2. Matching the DNA end better, TRBJ2-1 makes the J call doubtful. This CDR3 has 15 residues. In germline, CDR1 is SQVTM, CDR2 ANQGSEA.

V gene TRBV20-1 combines with J gene TRBJ2-2; tentatively, D is TRBD2 (7 bases). The CDR3 has 15 amino acids. The V gene lost 2 bases and the J gene lost 4 bases, with 14 bases spanning the gap. CDR1 and CDR2 from the germline V gene are DFQATT and SNEGSKA (reference sequence). The CDR3 sequence is CSARRAGAVTGELFF. CDR3 coding DNA: TGCAGTGCTAGAAGGGCGGGGGCCGTCACCGGGGAGCTGTTTTTT.

This clonotype came up a few times. CDR3 region: CSARSTGINQPQHF. CDR3 DNA: TGCAGTGCTAGATCGACAGGTATCAATCAGCCCCAGCATTTT. This chain links TRBV20-1 with TRBJ1-5; tentative D call: TRBD1 (6 bases). Germline CDR1 DFQATT, CDR2 SNEGSKA (reference sequence). V was shortened by 2 bases and J by 3 bases, with 11 bases between the two germline ends. The CDR3 covers 14 residues.

V is TRBV6-5 and J is TRBJ2-1, with 9 bases identical to TRBD2. Trimming cost V 2 bases and J 8 bases; bases outside gene matches: 7. Germline V gene sequence: CDR1 MNHEY, CDR2 SVGAGI. CDR3 size: 15 residues. The CDR3 loop reads CASSYGGRAFDEQFF. The CDR3 DNA reads TGTGCCAGCAGTTACGGCGGGAGGGCCTTCGATGAGCAGTTCTTC.

The table lists this clonotype with a few counts. The V call is TRBV28, the J call TRBJ2-1, with D tentatively TRBD2 (6 bases). This CDR3 spans 15 amino acids. Trimming took off 3 bases at V and 6 bases at J, with 15 bases between the two ends. The germline CDR1 and CDR2 sequences are MDHEN and SYDVKM. The CDR3 region is CASSFVGGEPNEQFF. For the CDR3, the DNA is TGTGCCAGCAGTTTTGTTGGAGGGGAACCCAATGAGCAGTTCTTC.

The chain uses TRBV3-1 and TRBJ2-1; TRBD2 is a possible D gene (5 bases). Germline V gene lookup returns CDR1 LGHDT and CDR2 YNNKEL (reference sequence). CDR3 length equals 13 residues. The V end lost 0 bases, the J end lost 9 bases, and 9 bases lay between the germline ends. CDR3 in amino acids: CASSQDRGSEQFF. CDR3 nucleotide sequence: TGTGCCAGCAGCCAAGATCGAGGGAGTGAGCAGTTCTTC.

The table lists this clonotype with a few counts. The CDR3 sequence: CASSLRTSGLTSTDTQYF. The CDR3 DNA reads as TGTGCCAGCTCACTCCGGACTAGCGGGTTGACTAGCACAGATACGCAGTATTTT. The rearrangement joins TRBV18 to TRBJ2-3; 11 bases match TRBD2. J was trimmed by 0 bases and V by 4 bases; bases with no gene match: 9. The CDR3 loop spans 18 amino acids. CDR1 is KGHSH, CDR2 LQKENI, per germline.

The chain employs TRBV5-1 and TRBJ2-1; 11 bases line up with TRBD2. Per the germline V gene, CDR1 is SGHRS and CDR2 is YFSETQ. Trimming removed 2 bases from V and 5 bases from J; junction bases left unmatched: 6. The CDR3 runs to 16 residues. The CDR3 loop reads CASSFSGRAGNNEQFF. DNA for the CDR3: TGCGCCAGCAGCTTTAGCGGGAGGGCAGGTAACAATGAGCAGTTCTTC.

Of note for this clonotype: An end of the junction does not agree with germline; a read error may underlie this. V and J are TRBV6-2 or TRBV6-3 and TRBJ2-5; TRBD1 matches at 8 bases. The CDR3 is made up of 13 amino acids. The germline CDR1 and CDR2 sequences are MNHEY and SVGEGT. The CDR3 sequence: CAIRGTGGQTQYF. CDR3 sequence (DNA): TGCGCGATAAGAGGGACAGGCGGACAGACCCAGTACTTC.

The chain links TRBV24-1 to TRBJ1-2; tentatively, D is TRBD1 (5 bases). V lost 5 bases, J lost 3 bases, and 15 bases lay in between. Germline CDR1 is KGHDR and CDR2 is SFDVKD. The length of the CDR3 is 15 residues. The CDR3 nucleotides are TGTGCCACCAGTGGGCCGGACCCGGGACACTATGGCTACACCTTC. Its translation: CATSGPDPGHYGYTF.

There are a few counts of this clonotype. The chain links TRBV29-1 to TRBJ2-5, with D unresolved. With 6 bases removed from V and 9 bases from J, the gap between germline ends came to 11 bases. The CDR3 consists of 10 residues. CDR1 is SQVTM, CDR2 ANQGSEA, per germline. CDR3 DNA sequence: TGCAGCGTCTCAGTATCAGCCCAGTACTTC. This codes for CSVSVSAQYF. The whole variable domain, filled in from reference TRBV29-1 and TRBJ2-5, reads SAVISQKPSRDICQRGTSLTIQCQVDSQVTMMFWYRQQPGQSLTLIATANQGSEATYESGFVIDKFPISRPNLTFSTLTVSNMSPEDSSIYLCSVSVSAQYFGPGTRLLVL.

In regard to this clonotype: At one end the junction does not follow the germline gene, possibly because of a read error. V gene TRBV5-6 combines with J gene TRBJ1-2; possible D gene TRBD1, 6 bases. CDR3 length: 17 amino acids. Germline V gene sequence: CDR1 SGHDT, CDR2 YYEEEE. CDR3 DNA: TGTGCCTGCAGCTTTGTGGGGGTCACAGGGATCCCCTATGGCTACACCTTC. The encoded protein is CACSFVGVTGIPYGYTF.

This clonotype appeared a few times. V usage is TRBV4-1 and J usage is TRBJ1-2; 7 nucleotides match TRBD1. There are 16 residues in the CDR3. Germline assignment: CDR1 MGHRA and CDR2 YSYEKL. V lost 1 base to trimming and J lost 4 bases; unmatched junction nucleotides: 9. The CDR3 sequence is CASSQVWEDRIYGYTF. The CDR3 DNA reads TGCGCCAGCAGCCAAGTTTGGGAGGACAGGATCTATGGCTACACCTTC.

The V and J genes are TRBV5-1 and TRBJ1-2; D perhaps matches TRBD1 (6 bases). The germline V and J ends were trimmed by 6 bases and 6 bases, with 21 bases remaining between them. The CDR3 extends over 15 amino acids. The germline V gene encodes CDR1 SGHRS and CDR2 YFSETQ. CDR3 amino acids: CASNYRELPENGYTF. CDR3 sequence (DNA): TGCGCCAGCAATTACAGGGAACTTCCCGAGAATGGCTACACCTTC.

V and J are TRBV28 and TRBJ2-5, with D perhaps assigned TRBD1 or TRBD2 (5 bases each). The CDR3 is 17 residues long. Germline V lookup: CDR1 MDHEN, CDR2 SYDVKM. V gave up 3 bases and J gave up 1 base, with 18 bases separating them. DNA of the CDR3: TGTGCCAGCAGTTTGGGGAGCCGCGCAGGGATCCAAGAGACCCAGTACTTC. This gives the protein CASSLGSRAGIQETQYF.

This clonotype was counted between two and nine times. The chain uses TRBV5-6 and TRBJ2-5; no reliable D call. Looked up from germline, CDR1 is SGHDT and CDR2 is YYEEEE. V lost 4 bases and J lost 11, with 18 bases in between. The CDR3 has 13 amino acids. Written as DNA, the CDR3 is TGTGCCAGCAGCCCACTGCGGCCCAATGAGCAGTACTTC. Its protein is CASSPLRPNEQYF.

This rearrangement joins TRBV20-1 to TRBJ2-7; tentatively, D is TRBD2 (5 bases). Trimming shortened V by 3 bases and J by 2 bases, and 11 bases separated the two germline ends. The CDR3 runs 13 residues. Germline lookup yields CDR1 DFQATT and CDR2 SNEGSKA (reference sequence). In DNA, the CDR3 is TGCAGTGCTAGCGTTAGGGAGCCCTACGAGCAGTACTTC. Residues: CSASVREPYEQYF.

V is TRBV7-9 and J is TRBJ2-4, with 12 bases aligning to TRBD2. J lost 7 bases, V lost 1 base, and 5 bases had no gene match. The CDR3 has 16 residues. Germline V gives CDR1 SEHNR, CDR2 FQNEAQ (reference sequence). The CDR3 spells CASSLGTSGRSNIQYF. The CDR3 region has the DNA TGTGCCAGCAGCTTAGGAACTAGCGGGAGGAGCAACATTCAGTACTTC.

This clonotype appeared a few times. V and J are TRBV7-2 and TRBJ2-7, with TRBD2 identical over 9 bases. V shed 5 bases and J 6 bases; nucleotides not matched to a gene: 8. This CDR3 has 14 amino acids. Germline V gene lookup returns CDR1 SGHTA and CDR2 FQGNSA. This CDR3 is CASSLNSGSSEQYF. Here the CDR3 DNA reads TGTGCCAGCAGCCTTAATAGCGGGAGCAGCGAGCAGTACTTC.

This rearrangement joins TRBV7-9 to TRBJ1-3; 7 positions match TRBD1. The germline V gene encodes CDR1 SEHNR and CDR2 FQNEAQ (reference sequence). This CDR3 has 15 amino acids. The V and J ends lost 5 bases and 3 bases, in that order; junction bases with no gene match: 7. Written as DNA, the CDR3 is TGTGCCAGCAGCCCGACAGGGTCCAGTGGAAACACCATATATTTT. It yields the protein CASSPTGSSGNTIYF.